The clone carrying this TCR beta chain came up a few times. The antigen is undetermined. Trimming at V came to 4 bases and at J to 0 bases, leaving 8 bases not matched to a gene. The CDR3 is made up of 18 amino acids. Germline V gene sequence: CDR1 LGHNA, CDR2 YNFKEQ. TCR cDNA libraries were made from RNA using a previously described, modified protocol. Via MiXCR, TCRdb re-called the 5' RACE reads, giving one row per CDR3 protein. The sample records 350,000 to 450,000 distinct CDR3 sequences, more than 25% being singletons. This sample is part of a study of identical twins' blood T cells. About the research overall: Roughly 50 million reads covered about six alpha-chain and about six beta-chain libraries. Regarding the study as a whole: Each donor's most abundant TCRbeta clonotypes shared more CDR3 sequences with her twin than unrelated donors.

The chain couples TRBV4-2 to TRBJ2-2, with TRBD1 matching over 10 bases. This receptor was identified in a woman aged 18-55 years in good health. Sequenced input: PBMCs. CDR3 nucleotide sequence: TGTGCCAGCAGCCGCGGACAGGGGGAGATCGCGAACACCGGGGAGCTGTTTTTT. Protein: CASSRGQGEIANTGELFF.